The 20 T cell receptor beta chains in this list originate from one sample, sequenced in a study of vaccination effects on CD4 cells after COVID-19. Produced via immunoSEQ multiplex PCR; TCRdb's table is partial and in-frame only. The table records around 47,000 clones, under 80% of them present only once. Before sequencing took place, the ViraFEST assay used viral peptide pools to expand antigen-specific CD4+ T cells. Upon completion of about 10 days in culture, CD4+ T cells were isolated. It was between March and December 2020 that the person had a SARS-CoV-2 infection confirmed by PCR. Their specific antigens are unknown. The specimen comprised CD4+ T cells from PBMCs cultured with a peptide pool, sampled before COVID-19 vaccination. These TCRs come from a human donor who had a prior SARS-CoV-2 infection.

The chain employs TRBV6-6 and TRBJ2-2, with 8 bases fitting TRBD2. This CDR3 has 14 residues. The germline V gene encodes CDR1 MNHNY and CDR2 SVGAGI (reference sequence). J lost 3 bases, V lost 10 bases, and 7 bases had no gene match. The DNA for the CDR3 is TGTGCCACCAACGGGGGGGTTTACACCGGGGAGCTGTTTTTT. Amino acid sequence: CATNGGVYTGELFF.

The CDR3 reads CASSSRDDQPQHF. In nucleotides, the CDR3 is TGTGCCAGCAGCTCCAGGGATGATCAGCCCCAGCATTTT. V usage is TRBV11-1 and J usage is TRBJ1-5; a weak D match, TRBD1 (5 bases). Per germline, CDR1 SGHAT and CDR2 FQDESV (reference sequence). The V gene lost 4 bases and the J gene lost 5 bases, with 9 bases spanning the gap. This CDR3 comprises 13 residues. The entire variable domain, with the rest obtained from reference TRBV11-1 and TRBJ1-5, is as follows: EAEVAQSPRYKITEKSQAVAFWCDPISGHATLYWYRQILGQGPELLVQFQDESVVDDSQLPKDRFSAERLKGVDSTLKIQPAELGDSAMYLCASSSRDDQPQHFGDGTRLSIL.

The chain is built from TRBV9 and TRBJ2-2, with 9 bases identical to TRBD2. V lost 2 bases, J lost 5 bases, and 4 bases stayed unmatched. Germline CDR1 is SGDLS and CDR2 is YYNGEE. The CDR3 runs 15 residues. The CDR3 region has the DNA TGTGCCAGCAGCGTTAGCGGGAGAACGACCGGGGAGCTGTTTTTT. It yields the protein CASSVSGRTTGELFF.

The chain uses TRBV19 and TRBJ1-1; D is possibly TRBD1 (5 bases). Germline CDR1 reads LNHDA; CDR2 reads SQIVND (reference sequence). The CDR3 covers 14 residues. V was clipped by 5 bases and J by 3 bases, with 13 bases between them. Here the CDR3 reads CASSLGGGDTEAFF. CDR3 bases: TGTGCCAGTAGTCTCGGTGGGGGTGACACTGAAGCTTTCTTT.

The chain has TRBV5-1 and TRBJ2-7, with 9 bases aligning to TRBD1. Germline trimming cut 4 bases from V and 3 bases from J; bases unmatched to any gene: 8. The CDR3 loop spans 15 amino acids. Germline-derived CDR1 and CDR2 are SGHRS and YFSETQ. The DNA of the CDR3 is TGCGCCAGCAGCAACGGACAGGGGCTGATCTACGAGCAGTACTTC. Translation gives CASSNGQGLIYEQYF. The whole variable domain, remainder taken from reference TRBV5-1 and TRBJ2-7, is KAGVTQTPRYLIKTRGQQVTLSCSPISGHRSVSWYQQTPGQGLQFLFEYFSETQRNKGNFPGRFSGRQFSNSRSEMNVSTLELGDSALYLCASSNGQGLIYEQYFGPGTRLTVT.

The rearrangement joins TRBV6-5 to TRBJ2-7, with 8 positions matching TRBD1. The CDR3 spans 12 residues. Looked up from germline, CDR1 is MNHEY and CDR2 is SVGAGI. The V gene end was trimmed by 6 bases and the J gene end by 12 bases; junction bases not matched to a gene: 10. The CDR3 coding sequence is TGTGCCAGCAGCCCAGGACAGGGTCGCCTGTACTTC. Its protein product is CASSPGQGRLYF.

This clone appeared a single time. The chain combines TRBV5-1 with TRBJ2-7; D tentatively fits TRBD1 or TRBD2 (5 bases each). Per germline, CDR1 SGHRS and CDR2 YFSETQ. This CDR3 has 16 amino acids. V shed 1 base and J shed 1 base, with 15 bases lying between them. DNA for the CDR3: TGCGCCAGCAGCTTGTTTTCGGGGACGAGGTCCTACGAGCAGTACTTC. It encodes CASSLFSGTRSYEQYF.

The chain is built from TRBV5-6 and TRBJ2-3, with D possibly TRBD2 on 5 matching bases. Germline values: CDR1 SGHDT, CDR2 YYEEEE. This CDR3 spans 15 amino acids. V was trimmed by 0 bases and J by 5 bases, leaving 13 bases between them. CDR3 protein: CASSLDSGRGDTQYF. DNA for the CDR3: TGTGCCAGCAGCTTGGACAGTGGTCGGGGAGATACGCAGTATTTT.

CDR3 region: CASSLAGPSTDTQYF. CDR3 nucleotide sequence: TGTGCCAGCAGCTTGGCAGGGCCTAGCACAGATACGCAGTATTTT. The V call is TRBV5-5, the J call TRBJ2-3; D perhaps matches TRBD1 (5 bases). Germline loops: CDR1 SGHKS, CDR2 YYEKEE (reference sequence). CDR3 length: 15 amino acids. Trimming shortened V by 0 bases and J by 0 bases, and 8 bases separated the two germline ends.

This clone has only a few counts. This sequence joins TRBV5-4 and TRBJ2-7; D is possibly TRBD2 (6 bases). From germline, CDR1 is SGHNT and CDR2 YYREEE (reference sequence). V lost 4 bases, J lost 0 bases, and 14 bases lay in between. This CDR3 has 15 residues. As DNA, the CDR3 is TGTGCCAGCAGCGTCAAACGGGGGAGCTCCTACGAGCAGTACTTC. Its protein product is CASSVKRGSSYEQYF.

This clone was observed a handful of times. This chain links TRBV11-3 with TRBJ2-7, with 8 nucleotides matching TRBD1. Germline CDR1 reads SGHNT; CDR2 reads YENEEA. V lost 0 bases and J lost 3; bases outside the gene matches: 10. The CDR3 has 17 residues. The DNA of the CDR3 is TGTGCCAGCAGCTTAGATCCCCCGGTCGGACAGGGCTACGAGCAGTACTTC. Encoded protein: CASSLDPPVGQGYEQYF.

The genes are TRBV18 and TRBJ1-2, with TRBD1 as a possible D gene (5 bases). Germline-derived CDR1 and CDR2 are KGHSH and LQKENI. There are 15 residues in the CDR3. Trimming removed 2 bases at V and 2 bases at J, with 12 bases between. The CDR3 sequence is CASSPWDSNNYGYTF. The CDR3 bases are TGTGCCAGCTCACCATGGGACTCAAACAACTATGGCTACACCTTC.

The genes are TRBV28 and TRBJ1-4; a possible D gene is TRBD1 (5 bases). Germline V CDR1 and CDR2: MDHEN, SYDVKM. The CDR3 spans 12 residues. V lost 8 bases and J 8 bases, leaving 12 bases between the germline ends. In nucleotides, the CDR3 is TGTGCCAGCGGGGACCTGGGGGAAAAACTGTTTTTT. Its protein product is CASGDLGEKLFF.

V and J are TRBV5-4 and TRBJ1-2; tentatively, D is TRBD1 (5 bases). Trimming stripped 2 bases from V and 8 bases from J, with 7 bases between. This CDR3 has 11 residues. From germline, CDR1 is SGHNT and CDR2 YYREEE (reference sequence). CDR3 sequence: CASSFNRGYTF. The CDR3 DNA follows: TGTGCCAGCAGCTTTAACAGGGGCTACACCTTC.

The rearrangement links TRBV27 to TRBJ1-2; no clear D gene. The CDR3 consists of 15 residues. Germline V lookup: CDR1 MNHEY, CDR2 SMNVEV (reference sequence). The V end was cut by 3 bases, the J end by 4 bases, with 15 bases between. CDR3 DNA sequence: TGTGCCAGCAGTTTTGCGGGTCCCCTTCTCTATGGCTACACCTTC. The encoded protein is CASSFAGPLLYGYTF.

This clone was detected only a few times. The chain carries TRBV19 and TRBJ1-2; no clear D gene. CDR3 length: 14 amino acids. The V end was cut by 2 bases, the J end by 0 bases, with 7 bases between. Germline lookup yields CDR1 LNHDA and CDR2 SQIVND (reference sequence). For the CDR3, the DNA is TGTGCCAGTAGTATAATCGGGTCTAACTATGGCTACACCTTC. Translated: CASSIIGSNYGYTF.

The genes are TRBV5-4 and TRBJ1-1; D possibly corresponds to TRBD1 (5 bases). CDR3 size: 14 residues. In germline, CDR1 is SGHNT, CDR2 YYREEE (reference sequence). With 0 bases removed from V and 1 base from J, the gap between germline ends came to 7 bases. DNA for the CDR3: TGTGCCAGCAGCTTGGGGGGCTGGAACACTGAAGCTTTCTTT. Translating it yields CASSLGGWNTEAFF.

This chain uses TRBV5-1 with TRBJ1-5; D gene unclear. Germline-derived CDR1 and CDR2 are SGHRS and YFSETQ. V was pared by 3 bases and J by 2 bases, with 12 bases between. This CDR3 region has 15 residues. The CDR3 sequence: CASSSSHGGNQPQHF. CDR3 DNA: TGCGCCAGCAGCTCTTCCCATGGGGGCAATCAGCCCCAGCATTTT.

This rearrangement joins TRBV11-2 to TRBJ2-3; D gene uncertain. Trimming pared 0 bases from V and 1 base from J, leaving 14 bases between. CDR3 size: 17 residues. The germline V gene has CDR1 SGHAT and CDR2 FQNNGV. DNA of the CDR3: TGTGCCAGCAGCTTAGAACGCCTTGCACGGGGCACAGATACGCAGTATTTT. This codes for CASSLERLARGTDTQYF.

V gene TRBV3-1 (or the pseudogene TRBV3-2) combines with J gene TRBJ1-5; D perhaps matches TRBD1 (5 bases). Between the trimmed V and J ends, which lost 4 bases and 0 bases, there was a span of 10 bases. The germline V gene has CDR1 LGHDT and CDR2 YNNKEL (reference sequence). The CDR3 consists of 15 residues. For the CDR3, the DNA is TGTGCCAGCAGCCCCGGGGGTTTTAGCAATCAGCCCCAGCATTTT. This sequence encodes CASSPGGFSNQPQHF.